A selection of T cell receptor beta chains follows, all from one sample in a study of cytomegalovirus exposure and HLA in healthy donors. The method was immunoSEQ multiplex PCR; TCRdb's version includes in-frame clones alone and lacks a portion of them. In the table there are approximately 89,000 clones, about two thirds of which are singletons. Sequencing was performed on PBMCs. These receptors all stem from a woman aged 25 to 39 in good health and CMV-seropositive. Both conserved end residues are part of each CDR3. D genes are given only for firm matches. Clone size is stated in some rows and not others, as once, few, many or a class when expanded.

d_call,clone_size,j_call,v_call,cdr3_nt,cdr3_aa
-,-,TRBJ2-1,TRBV5-1,TGCGCCAGCACCCTGACGACAGGCTCGGCGTGGAATGAGCAGTTCTTC,CASTLTTGSAWNEQFF
-,-,TRBJ1-6,TRBV27,TGTGCCAGCACCTTGGACAGCTATAATTCACCCCTCCACTTT,CASTLDSYNSPLHF
TRBD1,few,TRBJ2-7,TRBV30,TGTGCCTGGACAGGGGGATCCTACGAGCAGTACTTC,CAWTGGSYEQYF
-,-,TRBJ1-1,TRBV16,TGTGCCAGCAAGGGGGAGCTGAACACTGAAGCTTTCTTT,CASKGELNTEAFF
TRBD1,-,TRBJ2-7,TRBV6-1,TGTGCCAGCAGTGTCCTCGGACAGGGCACCTACGAGCAGTACTTC,CASSVLGQGTYEQYF
-,-,TRBJ2-5,TRBV5-1,TGCGCCAGCAGCTTGGGGGGGGTCCAAGAGACCCAGTACTTC,CASSLGGVQETQYF
-,-,TRBJ2-2,TRBV9,TGTGCCAGCAGCGTAGCTACAGGGATATCCACCGGGGAGCTGTTTTTT,CASSVATGISTGELFF
TRBD1,-,TRBJ1-2,TRBV7-2,TGTGCCAGCAGCTCGACACAGGGGGTGGCTGGCTACACCTTC,CASSSTQGVAGYTF
-,few,TRBJ2-3,TRBV5-1,TGCGCCAGCAGCTTGGGAGCCATCGACACAGATACGCAGTATTTT,CASSLGAIDTDTQYF
-,-,TRBJ1-1,TRBV19,TGTGCCAGTACCCGCCAAAGGGGATTGAACACTGAAGCTTTCTTT,CASTRQRGLNTEAFF
-,-,TRBJ1-3,TRBV14,TGTGCCAGCAGCCAAGCTGCTGGAAGGGGCACCATATATTTT,CASSQAAGRGTIYF